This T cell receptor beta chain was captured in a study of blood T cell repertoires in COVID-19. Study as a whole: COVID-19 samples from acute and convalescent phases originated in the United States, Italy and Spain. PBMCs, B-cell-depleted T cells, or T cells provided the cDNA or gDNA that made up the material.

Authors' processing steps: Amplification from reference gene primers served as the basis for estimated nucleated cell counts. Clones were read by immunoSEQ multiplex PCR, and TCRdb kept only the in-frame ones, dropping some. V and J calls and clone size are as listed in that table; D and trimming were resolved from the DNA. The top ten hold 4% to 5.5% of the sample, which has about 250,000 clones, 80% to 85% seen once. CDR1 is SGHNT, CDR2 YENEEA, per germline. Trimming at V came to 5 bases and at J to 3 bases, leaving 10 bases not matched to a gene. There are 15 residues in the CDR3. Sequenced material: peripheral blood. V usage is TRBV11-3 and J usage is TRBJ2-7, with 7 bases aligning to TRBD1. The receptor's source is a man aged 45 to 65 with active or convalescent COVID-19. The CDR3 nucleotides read TGTGCCAGCAGCGAGGGCCGGGACAGCCTCTACGAGCAGTACTTC. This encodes CASSEGRDSLYEQYF.